What follows is one T cell receptor (beta chain) and its context. As yet, its antigen is unknown. Produced via immunoSEQ multiplex PCR; TCRdb's table is partial and in-frame only. The sample includes 250,000 to 400,000 clones, 70% to 90% seen only once; the top ten take approximately 0.96%. This sample was included in a study of cytomegalovirus exposure and HLA in healthy donors. Study findings and constraints: Most TCR sequences proved rare, with some public TCRs found in many donors. In the 130 or so validation repertoires, a later analysis found that first-cohort TCR clusters tended to co-occur.

With 2 bases clipped from V and 10 bases from J, the junction kept 3 bases outside the gene matches. The CDR3 consists of 11 residues. Per the germline V gene, CDR1 is SQVTM and CDR2 is ANQGSEA. V gene TRBV29-1 combines with J gene TRBJ1-1; 8 bases fit TRBD1. Sequenced sample: PBMCs. This receptor was identified in a man aged 25-40 years in good health and CMV-seronegative. In DNA, the CDR3 is TGCAGCGTTGAAAGGACAGGGCGAGCTTTCTTT. Translated: CSVERTGRAFF.